The next 11 T cell receptor beta chains were all read from a single sample in a study of cytomegalovirus exposure and HLA in healthy donors. Profiled with immunoSEQ multiplex PCR; TCRdb holds only in-frame clones, not every one. The repertoire holds 150,000 to 200,000 clones, with approximately 86% as singletons. The sequencing input was PBMCs. These receptors were taken from a man younger than 30 in good health and CMV-seropositive.

The chain combines TRBV6-1 with TRBJ1-2, with a possible D match to TRBD1 (5 bases). The CDR3 totals 12 residues. CDR1 is MNHNS and CDR2 is SASEGT in the germline V gene. The germline V and J ends were trimmed by 3 bases and 6 bases, with 8 bases remaining between them. The CDR3 DNA reads TGTGCCAGCAGTGAGTTGACAGATGGCTACACCTTC. Its translation: CASSELTDGYTF.

This chain joins TRBV11-2 and TRBJ2-3, with no clear D. CDR1 is SGHAT, CDR2 FQNNGV, per germline. Trimming took off 4 bases at V and 0 bases at J, with 17 bases between the two ends. The CDR3 length is 17 residues. The CDR3 sequence is CASSSDGEDSSTDTQYF. The DNA of the CDR3 is TGTGCCAGCAGCTCAGACGGTGAGGATTCTAGCACAGATACGCAGTATTTT.

This chain links TRBV29-1 with TRBJ1-1; a weak D match, TRBD1 (6 bases). CDR1 is SQVTM and CDR2 is ANQGSEA in the germline V gene. The CDR3 length is 15 residues. The V end was cut by 2 bases, the J end by 2 bases, with 15 bases between. The CDR3 region is CSVEPRGRPNTEAFF. The CDR3 DNA is TGCAGCGTTGAACCCAGGGGAAGGCCAAACACTGAAGCTTTCTTT.

The genes are TRBV6-6 and TRBJ2-7; 9 positions agree with TRBD1. Germline CDR1 MNHNY, CDR2 SVGAGI (reference sequence). The CDR3 spans 11 residues. The V segment lost 8 bases and the J segment 9 bases; nucleotides outside the gene matches: 5. The CDR3 region is CASGTQGAQYF. The DNA of the CDR3 is TGTGCCAGCGGAACACAGGGGGCGCAGTACTTC.

The V and J genes are TRBV7-6 and TRBJ1-6, with 7 bases lining up with TRBD1. Germline CDR1 and CDR2: SGHVS and FNYEAQ. V lost 5 bases to trimming and J lost 3 bases; unmatched junction nucleotides: 7. There are 16 residues in the CDR3. The CDR3 DNA sequence: TGTGCCAGCAGCGCCGGGACAGACCTCTATAATTCACCCCTCCACTTT. This codes for CASSAGTDLYNSPLHF.

The chain carries TRBV7-9 and TRBJ1-1, with TRBD1 as a possible D gene (6 bases). V was shortened by 5 bases and J by 4 bases, with 14 bases between the two germline ends. The CDR3 runs 14 residues. Germline CDR1 and CDR2: SEHNR and FQNEAQ (reference sequence). Here the CDR3 reads CASSRLGGGTEAFF. CDR3 nucleotide sequence: TGTGCCAGCAGCCGCCTAGGGGGGGGCACTGAAGCTTTCTTT. The complete variable domain, with remaining parts taken from reference TRBV7-9 and TRBJ1-1, reads DTGVSQNPRHKITKRGQNVTFRCDPISEHNRLYWYRQTLGQGPEFLTYFQNEAQLEKSRLLSDRFSAERPKGSFSTLEIQRTEQGDSAMYLCASSRLGGGTEAFFGQGTRLTVV.

The V and J genes are TRBV7-8 and TRBJ1-1, with D tentatively TRBD1 (5 bases). The length of the CDR3 is 14 residues. V gave up 3 bases and J gave up 4 bases, with 12 bases separating them. CDR1 and CDR2 from the germline V gene are SGHVS and FQNEAQ. CDR3 loop: CASSFQGQGTEAFF. The CDR3 DNA sequence: TGTGCCAGCAGCTTTCAGGGCCAGGGCACTGAAGCTTTCTTT.

The sample holds one count of this clone. The chain combines TRBV10-1 with TRBJ2-1; D perhaps matches TRBD1 (5 bases). The CDR3 covers 17 residues. Germline CDR1 is WNHNN and CDR2 is SYGVQD (reference sequence). Trimming pared 7 bases from V and 7 bases from J, leaving 26 bases between. This CDR3 reads CASTPGKLGEGANEQFF. The CDR3 DNA reads as TGCGCCAGCACCCCTGGTAAATTAGGGGAAGGTGCGAATGAGCAGTTCTTC.

The V and J genes are TRBV10-2 and TRBJ1-6; D call uncertain. V lost 3 bases to trimming and J lost 6 bases, with 9 bases between them. The CDR3 spans 14 residues. Germline CDR1 reads WSHSY; CDR2 reads SAAADI. CDR3 amino acids: CASSEIQSNSPLHF. The CDR3 region has the DNA TGCGCCAGCAGTGAAATCCAATCTAATTCACCCCTCCACTTT.

V and J are TRBV7-9 and TRBJ1-2; D may be TRBD1 (6 bases). The germline V gene has CDR1 SEHNR and CDR2 FQNEAQ (reference sequence). CDR3 size: 15 residues. Trimming left V 5 bases short and J 2 bases short, with 15 bases between. The CDR3 DNA reads as TGTGCCAGCAGCGGGACACCTCCTTCCAACTATGGCTACACCTTC. Translation gives CASSGTPPSNYGYTF. Full variable domain (outside the CDR3, taken from reference TRBV7-9 and TRBJ1-2): DTGVSQNPRHKITKRGQNVTFRCDPISEHNRLYWYRQTLGQGPEFLTYFQNEAQLEKSRLLSDRFSAERPKGSFSTLEIQRTEQGDSAMYLCASSGTPPSNYGYTFGSGTRLTVV.

This chain joins TRBV6-6 and TRBJ1-2, with unresolved D. In germline, CDR1 is MNHNY, CDR2 SVGAGI (reference sequence). The CDR3 sequence is 15 residues long. Trimming removed 7 bases at V and 5 bases at J, with 20 bases between. In DNA form, the CDR3 reads TGTGCCAGCACCCCCGGTCTTCGAGGGAAATATGGCTACACCTTC. Amino acid sequence: CASTPGLRGKYGYTF.